The present entry profiles one T cell receptor beta chain with its context. This sample was taken from a study of blood T cell repertoires in COVID-19. TCRdb's copy holds only in-frame clones and misses some; the assay was immunoSEQ multiplex PCR. This table holds about 230,000 clones, 83% found once. The CDR3 contains 15 residues. The germline CDR1 and CDR2 sequences are SGHRS and YFSETQ. V dropped 0 bases and J dropped 5; count of bases not matched to a gene: 6. This rearrangement joins TRBV5-1 to TRBJ2-5; 8 nucleotides line up with TRBD2. Specimen: peripheral blood. The receptor was isolated from a woman in her 70s with active or convalescent COVID-19. CDR3 sequence (DNA): TGCGCCAGCAGCTTGGCCGGGACTAGTAGTGAGACCCAGTACTTC. Protein: CASSLAGTSSETQYF.